This entry is about one T cell receptor beta chain. The CDR3 runs to 14 residues. Looked up from germline, CDR1 is LNHDA and CDR2 is SQIVND (reference sequence). V shed 8 bases and J 7 bases; nucleotides not matched to a gene: 10. Naivety among CD8 cells was defined by CD45RO negativity and positive CCR7 selection, thereby excluding terminally differentiated effector memory CD45RA+ cells. This record belongs to a study of shared clonotypes between healthy human individuals. Deep level was the assay's run setting. Profiled with immunoSEQ multiplex PCR; TCRdb holds only in-frame clones, not every one. Among roughly 1,800,000 clones listed, about 95% were seen once.

The sequenced material came from naive CD8+ T cells sorted from blood. The TCR comes from a man between 18 and 35 years old in good health. This chain connects TRBV19 to TRBJ2-1, with 8 bases identical to TRBD2. The CDR3 sequence: CASDPGLGRNEQFF. Written as DNA, the CDR3 is TGTGCCAGTGACCCGGGACTAGGGAGGAATGAGCAGTTCTTC. Based on the CDR3 plus reference TRBV19 and TRBJ2-1, the full variable domain is DGGITQSPKYLFRKEGQNVTLSCEQNLNHDAMYWYRQDPGQGLRLIYYSQIVNDFQKGDIAEGYSVSREKKESFPLTVTSAQKNPTAFYLCASDPGLGRNEQFFGPGTRLTVL.